The TCR beta chain under discussion was sequenced for a study of identical twins. Worth noting for this clonotype: The antigen remains unidentified.

V dropped 7 bases and J dropped 4 bases, with 16 bases sitting between them. The germline V gene encodes CDR1 SQVTM and CDR2 ANQGSEA. The CDR3 totals 13 residues. Study-level findings and limits: Conclusions relied on cross-sectional statistical analysis, not following the same donors.

cDNA molecules carried unique molecular identifiers, and template switching added a universal primer site. TCRdb independently ran MiXCR on the 5' RACE reads; one entry per CDR3 protein. The sample carries 200,000 to 300,000 distinct CDR3 sequences, roughly 7% recorded once. These sequences were also reported in another study, on yellow fever vaccine responses in identical twins.

Sequencing was carried out using memory (CD45RO+) T cells sorted from blood. The chain employs TRBV29-1 and TRBJ2-5; D perhaps matches TRBD1 (6 bases). The sequence was obtained from a woman between 18 and 29 years old in good health. This CDR3 reads CSAQKDRTETQYF. The CDR3 coding sequence is TGCAGCGCCCAGAAGGACAGAACAGAGACCCAGTACTTC.